The 11 T cell receptor beta chains below come from one sample, sequenced in a study of cytomegalovirus exposure and HLA in healthy donors. A multiplex PCR was run with 60 Vbeta primers and 13 Jbeta primers. Measured with immunoSEQ multiplex PCR; TCRdb has only the in-frame clones, and not every one. The data hold under 140,000 clones, with 70% to 85% observed a single time. Sequencing was done on a sample of PBMCs. These receptors all stem from a man aged 30 to 39 in good health and CMV-seropositive.

This chain links TRBV4-1 with TRBJ2-7; 7 nucleotides match TRBD2. The V and J ends lost 4 bases and 6 bases, in that order; junction bases with no gene match: 9. Germline V gene lookup returns CDR1 MGHRA and CDR2 YSYEKL. This CDR3 spans 14 amino acids. This CDR3 is CASSRLAGVGEQYF. Here the CDR3 DNA reads TGCGCCAGCAGCCGTTTGGCGGGGGTTGGCGAGCAGTACTTC.

The chain has TRBV29-1 and TRBJ1-5, with D hard to call. The CDR3 spans 13 residues. The germline gives CDR1 SQVTM, CDR2 ANQGSEA. Trimming took 4 bases from V and 6 from J, leaving 13 bases between them. The CDR3 is CSVGAQAGQPQHF. The CDR3 DNA follows: TGCAGCGTTGGGGCGCAGGCGGGTCAGCCCCAGCATTTT.

The chain uses TRBV9 and TRBJ1-6, with D perhaps matching TRBD1 (6 bases). CDR3 length: 12 residues. V was pared by 3 bases and J by 10 bases, with 8 bases between. Germline assignment: CDR1 SGDLS and CDR2 YYNGEE. CDR3 bases: TGTGCCAGCAGCGCGGGACAATCACCCCTCCACTTT. It is translated as CASSAGQSPLHF.

CDR3 bases: TGTGCCAGCAGCTTGTCACAGTCGGGGAGTAAAGGTGAAAAACTGTTTTTT. This gives the protein CASSLSQSGSKGEKLFF. V usage is TRBV5-8 and J usage is TRBJ1-4; D gene uncertain. V gave up 1 base and J gave up 7 bases, with 20 bases separating them. Germline V gene data show CDR1 as SGHTS and CDR2 as YDEGEE. The CDR3 covers 17 residues.

V usage is TRBV14 and J usage is TRBJ1-2; 8 positions agree with TRBD1. The CDR3 loop spans 15 amino acids. Germline trimming cut 4 bases from V and 8 bases from J; bases unmatched to any gene: 12. Germline CDR1 reads SGHDN; CDR2 reads FVKESK. The CDR3 protein is CASSPTGTGGWGYTF. Written as DNA, the CDR3 is TGTGCCAGCAGCCCCACCGGGACAGGCGGTTGGGGCTACACCTTC.

V is TRBV19 and J is TRBJ2-2; 7 bases align to TRBD1. J lost 4 bases, V lost 7 bases, and 9 bases had no gene match. Per the germline V gene, CDR1 is LNHDA and CDR2 is SQIVND (reference sequence). CDR3 length equals 15 residues. The CDR3: CASNPKGAGTGELFF. The CDR3 nucleotides are TGTGCCAGTAATCCGAAGGGGGCGGGCACCGGGGAGCTGTTTTTT. Variable domain in full (rest from reference TRBV19 and TRBJ2-2): DGGITQSPKYLFRKEGQNVTLSCEQNLNHDAMYWYRQDPGQGLRLIYYSQIVNDFQKGDIAEGYSVSREKKESFPLTVTSAQKNPTAFYLCASNPKGAGTGELFFGEGSRLTVL.

The chain is built from TRBV4-3 and TRBJ2-1, with a tentative D call TRBD2 (6 bases). The CDR3 has 16 amino acids. Germline V gene sequence: CDR1 LGHNA, CDR2 YSLEER. Trimming shortened V by 0 bases and J by 7 bases, and 16 bases separated the two germline ends. The CDR3 protein is CASSQDRTRAGNEQFF. The DNA for the CDR3 is TGCGCCAGCAGCCAAGATCGGACCCGGGCGGGGAATGAGCAGTTCTTC.

The chain recombines TRBV11-2 with TRBJ2-1, with 11 bases lining up with TRBD2. V gave up 5 bases and J gave up 3 bases; unmatched junction bases: 6. The CDR3 length is 16 residues. Germline values: CDR1 SGHAT, CDR2 FQNNGV. The chain's CDR3 is CASSLSGTSGYNEQFF. CDR3 DNA sequence: TGTGCCAGCAGCCTCTCCGGGACTAGCGGCTACAATGAGCAGTTCTTC.

The chain has TRBV10-1 and TRBJ2-3; the D gene is possibly TRBD2 (5 bases). V shed 3 bases and J shed 6 bases, with 10 bases lying between them. The CDR3 spans 13 residues. CDR1 is WNHNN, CDR2 SYGVQD, per germline (reference sequence). In nucleotides, the CDR3 is TGCGCCAGCAGTGATAAAGGCGGGGATACGCAGTATTTT. This gives the protein CASSDKGGDTQYF.

The chain links TRBV6-4 to TRBJ1-2, with TRBD1 identical over 7 bases. The CDR3 contains 14 residues. The V and J ends lost 5 bases and 0 bases, in that order; junction bases with no gene match: 3. Germline lookup yields CDR1 MRHNA and CDR2 SNTAGT. CDR3 bases: TGTGCCAGCAGTAGGGACAGAACTAACTATGGCTACACCTTC. Amino acids: CASSRDRTNYGYTF.

V usage is TRBV27 and J usage is TRBJ1-1, with TRBD1 matching over 8 bases. The CDR3 spans 16 residues. CDR1 and CDR2 (germline): MNHEY, SMNVEV (reference sequence). V shed 5 bases, J shed 4 bases, and the junction held 12 bases outside the gene matches. CDR3: CASSISGTGVLTEAFF. Here the CDR3 DNA reads TGTGCCAGCAGTATCTCCGGGACAGGAGTCCTCACTGAAGCTTTCTTT.